This entry lists 20 T cell receptor beta chains sequenced from one sample in a study of shared T cell receptors in the human thymus. This table comes from immunoSEQ multiplex PCR, and its TCRdb copy is limited to in-frame clones, with some not included. The sample records over 350,000 clones, just under 95% being singletons. Input material: thymocytes. The receptors stem from a human donor.

The chain links TRBV5-1 to TRBJ2-1; 8 positions agree with TRBD2. The CDR3 sequence is 16 residues long. With 4 bases clipped from V and 7 bases from J, the junction kept 13 bases outside the gene matches. CDR1 SGHRS and CDR2 YFSETQ come from the germline V gene. The CDR3 reads CASSGWGGLAGNEQFF. The CDR3 DNA sequence: TGCGCCAGCAGCGGATGGGGTGGGCTAGCGGGTAATGAGCAGTTCTTC.

The J gene is TRBJ2-3, the V gene TRBV21-1; the table's D call of TRBD2 was not tested on the DNA. TRBV21-1 counts as a pseudogene. The CDR3 is made up of 17 amino acids. The CDR3 loop is CASSYLTGTSGRDTQYF. CDR3 sequence (DNA): TGTGCCAGCAGCTACCTGACCGGGACTAGCGGGAGGGATACGCAGTATTTT.

This rearrangement joins TRBV6-6 to TRBJ2-7; D is unclear. The CDR3 loop spans 10 amino acids. Trimming removed 7 bases from V and 2 bases from J, with 3 bases in between. CDR1 MNHNY and CDR2 SVGAGI come from the germline V gene (reference sequence). This chain's CDR3 is CASTPYEQYF. The CDR3 bases are TGTGCCAGCACCCCCTACGAGCAGTACTTC.

The chain carries TRBV4-3 and TRBJ2-7, with a possible D match to TRBD2 (6 bases). Germline CDR1 is LGHNA and CDR2 is YSLEER. The CDR3 sequence is 15 residues long. The ends were cut back, 0 bases at V and 3 bases at J, with 12 bases in the middle. Here the CDR3 reads CASSQEGRRDYEQYF. The CDR3 DNA is TGCGCCAGCAGCCAAGAGGGAAGGCGGGACTACGAGCAGTACTTC.

V gene TRBV4-2 combines with J gene TRBJ2-7; 9 bases map to TRBD1. This CDR3 is 14 amino acids long. V shed 4 bases, J shed 5 bases, and the junction held 6 bases outside the gene matches. CDR1 and CDR2 (germline): LGHNA, YNFKEQ. CDR3 amino acids: CASSPRDRENEQYF. CDR3 nucleotide sequence: TGTGCCAGCAGCCCCCGGGACAGGGAAAACGAGCAGTACTTC.

The CDR3 region is CASSFAGAFGEQYF. In nucleotides, the CDR3 is TGTGCCAGCAGTTTTGCGGGAGCTTTCGGCGAGCAGTACTTC. The rearrangement uses TRBV28 and TRBJ2-7, with 7 bases identical to TRBD2. CDR1 and CDR2 from the germline V gene are MDHEN and SYDVKM. Unmatched junction bases numbered 8, after V lost 3 bases and J lost 6 bases. The CDR3 loop spans 14 amino acids.

The rearrangement uses TRBV14 and TRBJ2-1; 7 bases are a match to TRBD2. This CDR3 spans 17 amino acids. Germline CDR1 reads SGHDN; CDR2 reads FVKESK. V lost 0 bases to trimming and J lost 5 bases; unmatched junction nucleotides: 10. Here the CDR3 DNA reads TGTGCCAGCAGCCAAGATCTGGGCGGGAGTAGGGACAATGAGCAGTTCTTC. Its translation is CASSQDLGGSRDNEQFF.

V usage is TRBV6-5 and J usage is TRBJ2-5; D call uncertain. This CDR3 comprises 15 residues. Germline CDR1 and CDR2: MNHEY and SVGAGI. Trimming took off 2 bases at V and 6 bases at J, with 16 bases between the two ends. Here the CDR3 DNA reads TGTGCCAGCAGTTACAGGTTTAGGCTTGGGCAGACCCAGTACTTC. Translated, it gives CASSYRFRLGQTQYF.

The chain is built from TRBV6-5 and TRBJ1-2, with 7 positions matching TRBD1. The V and J ends lost 4 bases and 6 bases, in that order; junction bases with no gene match: 8. The CDR3 contains 14 residues. CDR1 is MNHEY and CDR2 is SVGAGI in the germline V gene. CDR3 sequence (DNA): TGTGCCAGCAGTTCACTGACAGGGAACCATGGCTACACCTTC. Protein: CASSSLTGNHGYTF.

The chain has TRBV27 and TRBJ1-4, with TRBD1 matching over 9 bases. The CDR3 is 14 residues long. With V trimmed by 5 bases and J by 5 bases, 3 bases remained unmatched. CDR1 is MNHEY and CDR2 is SMNVEV in the germline V gene (reference sequence). Written as DNA, the CDR3 is TGTGCCAGCAGTAGAGGACAGGGGAATGAAAAACTGTTTTTT. Amino acids: CASSRGQGNEKLFF. The full variable domain, its missing parts supplied by reference TRBV27 and TRBJ1-4, is EAQVTQNPRYLITVTGKKLTVTCSQNMNHEYMSWYRQDPGLGLRQIYYSMNVEVTDKGDVPEGYKVSRKEKRNFPLILESPSPNQTSLYFCASSRGQGNEKLFFGSGTQLSVL.

The chain couples TRBV7-9 to TRBJ1-3; no clear D. Trimming took 3 bases from V and 5 from J, leaving 17 bases between them. This CDR3 is 16 amino acids long. CDR1 is SEHNR, CDR2 FQNEAQ, per germline (reference sequence). This chain's CDR3 is CASSFPQGQHRNTIYF. The CDR3 DNA reads TGTGCCAGCAGCTTCCCCCAAGGCCAACACAGAAACACCATATATTTT.

The chain carries TRBV7-9 and TRBJ1-1; 9 nucleotides align to TRBD1. Germline trimming cut 8 bases from V and 2 bases from J; bases unmatched to any gene: 3. This CDR3 has 13 residues. Germline values: CDR1 SEHNR, CDR2 FQNEAQ (reference sequence). The CDR3 DNA reads TGTGCCAGCGGGACAGGGAGTAACACTGAAGCTTTCTTT. Translation: CASGTGSNTEAFF. Full variable domain (rest looked up from reference TRBV7-9 and TRBJ1-1): DTGVSQNPRHKITKRGQNVTFRCDPISEHNRLYWYRQTLGQGPEFLTYFQNEAQLEKSRLLSDRFSAERPKGSFSTLEIQRTEQGDSAMYLCASGTGSNTEAFFGQGTRLTVV.

The chain combines TRBV27 with TRBJ2-3; perhaps TRBD1 as D (5 bases). V was pared by 2 bases and J by 0 bases, with 12 bases between. Germline V CDR1 and CDR2: MNHEY, SMNVEV (reference sequence). This CDR3 is 16 amino acids long. The CDR3 region is CASSLIPDTSTDTQYF. For the CDR3, the DNA is TGTGCCAGCAGTTTAATTCCGGACACTAGCACAGATACGCAGTATTTT.

This clone was counted once. The chain recombines TRBV7-8 with TRBJ2-3, with TRBD2 matching 15 bases. V lost 3 bases and J lost 2; bases outside the gene matches: 9. The CDR3 has 19 amino acids. Per germline, CDR1 SGHVS and CDR2 FQNEAQ. The DNA of the CDR3 is TGTGCCAGCAGCTTGTCCGGGACTAGCGGGAGGCACCACACAGATACGCAGTATTTT. It encodes CASSLSGTSGRHHTDTQYF.

The rearrangement uses TRBV5-6 and TRBJ2-3; no firm D call. The CDR3 is made up of 16 amino acids. With 4 bases removed from V and 4 bases from J, the gap between germline ends came to 19 bases. Germline CDR1 and CDR2: SGHDT and YYEEEE. Here the CDR3 reads CASSAGRTDRPDTQYF. The CDR3 nucleotides read TGTGCCAGCAGCGCCGGACGGACGGATCGGCCAGATACGCAGTATTTT. Full variable domain (outside the CDR3, taken from reference TRBV5-6 and TRBJ2-3): DAGVTQSPTHLIKTRGQQVTLRCSPKSGHDTVSWYQQALGQGPQFIFQYYEEEERQRGNFPDRFSGHQFPNYSSELNVNALLLGDSALYLCASSAGRTDRPDTQYFGPGTRLTVL.

This clone is a singleton in its sample. The rearrangement joins TRBV7-8 to TRBJ2-7; D may be TRBD1 (6 bases). Trimming took 7 bases from V and 9 from J, leaving 22 bases between them. This CDR3 region has 14 residues. CDR1 and CDR2 (germline): SGHVS, FQNEAQ. The DNA for the CDR3 is TGTGCCAGCAATCGGGTAGGGGGACGACGCCCGCAGTACTTC. Translated: CASNRVGGRRPQYF.

The V call is TRBV28, the J call TRBJ2-1; 10 nucleotides align to TRBD2. Trimming took 5 bases from V and 4 from J; bases not matched to a gene: 2. This CDR3 has 14 amino acids. The germline CDR1 and CDR2 sequences are MDHEN and SYDVKM. The CDR3 bases are TGTGCCAGCAGTGGACTAGCGGATTACAATGAGCAGTTCTTC. This encodes CASSGLADYNEQFF.

The genes are TRBV11-3 and TRBJ2-5; D ambiguous. Trimming took 1 base from V and 2 from J, leaving 14 bases between them. The germline gives CDR1 SGHNT, CDR2 YENEEA. This CDR3 comprises 16 residues. The CDR3 DNA sequence: TGTGCCAGCAGCTTAGGTGATAACCCTGGACAAGAGACCCAGTACTTC. Protein: CASSLGDNPGQETQYF. The full variable domain, in which reference TRBV11-3 and TRBJ2-5 provide the parts outside the CDR3, is EAGVVQSPRYKIIEKKQPVAFWCNPISGHNTLYWYLQNLGQGPELLIRYENEEAVDDSQLPKDRFSAERLKGVDSTLKIQPAELGDSAVYLCASSLGDNPGQETQYFGPGTRLLVL.

V is TRBV15 and J is TRBJ2-7; no reliable D call. V was trimmed by 0 bases and J by 4 bases, leaving 13 bases between them. Germline values: CDR1 LNHNV, CDR2 YYDKDF (reference sequence). The CDR3 runs to 15 residues. CDR3 sequence: CATSREHRQAYEQYF. CDR3 sequence (DNA): TGTGCCACCAGCAGAGAGCACAGACAAGCTTACGAGCAGTACTTC.

With regard to this clone: The sample carries other DNA sequences with the same CDR3. The chain uses TRBV6-5 and TRBJ1-1; D might be TRBD1 (6 bases). The CDR3 totals 14 residues. The V end was cut by 3 bases, the J end by 2 bases, with 10 bases between. CDR1 and CDR2 (germline): MNHEY, SVGAGI. CDR3: CASSYRGRNTEAFF. CDR3 bases: TGTGCCAGCAGTTATAGGGGGAGAAACACTGAAGCTTTCTTT.